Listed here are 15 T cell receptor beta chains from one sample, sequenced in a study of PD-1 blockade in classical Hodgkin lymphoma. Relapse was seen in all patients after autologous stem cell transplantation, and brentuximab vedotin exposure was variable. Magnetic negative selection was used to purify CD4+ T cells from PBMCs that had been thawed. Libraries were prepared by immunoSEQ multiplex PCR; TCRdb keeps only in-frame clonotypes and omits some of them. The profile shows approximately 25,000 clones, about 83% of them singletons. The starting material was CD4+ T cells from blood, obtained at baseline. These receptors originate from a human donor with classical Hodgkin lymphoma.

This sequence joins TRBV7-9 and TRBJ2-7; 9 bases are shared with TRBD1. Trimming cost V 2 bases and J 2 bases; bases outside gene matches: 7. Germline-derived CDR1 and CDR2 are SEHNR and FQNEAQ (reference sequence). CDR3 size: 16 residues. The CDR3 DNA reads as TGTGCCAGCAGCTTATTTTGGGACAGGGTAACCTACGAGCAGTACTTC. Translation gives CASSLFWDRVTYEQYF. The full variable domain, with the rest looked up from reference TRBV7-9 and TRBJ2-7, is DTGVSQNPRHKITKRGQNVTFRCDPISEHNRLYWYRQTLGQGPEFLTYFQNEAQLEKSRLLSDRFSAERPKGSFSTLEIQRTEQGDSAMYLCASSLFWDRVTYEQYFGPGTRLTVT.

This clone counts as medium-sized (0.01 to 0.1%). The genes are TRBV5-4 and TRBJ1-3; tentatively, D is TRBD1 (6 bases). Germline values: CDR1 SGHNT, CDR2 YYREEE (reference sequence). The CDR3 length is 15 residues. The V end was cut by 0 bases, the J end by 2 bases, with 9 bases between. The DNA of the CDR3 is TGTGCCAGCAGCTTGGAAAGGGGGACTGGAAACACCATATATTTT. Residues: CASSLERGTGNTIYF.

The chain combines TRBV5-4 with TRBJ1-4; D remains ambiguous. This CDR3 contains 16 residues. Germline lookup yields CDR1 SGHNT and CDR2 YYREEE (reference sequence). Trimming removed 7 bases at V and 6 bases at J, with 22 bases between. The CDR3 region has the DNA TGTGCCAGCGGCCCCGGGGTCGGAGACGTAGATGAAAAACTGTTTTTT. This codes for CASGPGVGDVDEKLFF. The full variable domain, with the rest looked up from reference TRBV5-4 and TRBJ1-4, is ETGVTQSPTHLIKTRGQQVTLRCSSQSGHNTVSWYQQALGQGPQFIFQYYREEENGRGNFPPRFSGLQFPNYSSELNVNALELDDSALYLCASGPGVGDVDEKLFFGSGTQLSVL.

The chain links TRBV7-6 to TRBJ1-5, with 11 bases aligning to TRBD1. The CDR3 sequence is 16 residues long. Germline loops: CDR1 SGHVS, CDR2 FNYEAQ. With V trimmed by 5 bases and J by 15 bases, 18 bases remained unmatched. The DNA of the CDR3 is TGTGCCAGCAGCCCGTACCGGGACAGGGGGATTAAGGGGTCGCATTTT. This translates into CASSPYRDRGIKGSHF.

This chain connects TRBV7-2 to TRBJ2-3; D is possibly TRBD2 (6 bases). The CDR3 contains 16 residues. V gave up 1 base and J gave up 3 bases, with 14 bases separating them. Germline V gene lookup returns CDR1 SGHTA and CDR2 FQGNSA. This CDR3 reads CASSLGSLAKTDTQYF. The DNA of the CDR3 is TGTGCCAGCAGCTTAGGCAGCCTAGCGAAGACAGATACGCAGTATTTT. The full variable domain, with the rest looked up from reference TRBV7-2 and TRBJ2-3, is GAGVSQSPSNKVTEKGKDVELRCDPISGHTALYWYRQSLGQGLEFLIYFQGNSAPDKSGLPSDRFSAERTGGSVSTLTIQRTQQEDSAVYLCASSLGSLAKTDTQYFGPGTRLTVL.

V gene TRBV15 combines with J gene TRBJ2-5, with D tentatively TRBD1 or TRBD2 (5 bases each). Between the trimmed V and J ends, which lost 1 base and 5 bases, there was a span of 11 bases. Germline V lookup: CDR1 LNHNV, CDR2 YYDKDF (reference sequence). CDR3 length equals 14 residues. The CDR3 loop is CATSRVGVYETQYF. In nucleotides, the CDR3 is TGTGCCACCAGCAGAGTGGGGGTCTATGAGACCCAGTACTTC.

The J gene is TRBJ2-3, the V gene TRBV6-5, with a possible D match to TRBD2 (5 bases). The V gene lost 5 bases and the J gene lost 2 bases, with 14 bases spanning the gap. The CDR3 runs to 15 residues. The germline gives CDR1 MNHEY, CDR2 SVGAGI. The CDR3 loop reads CASSPGIPTTDTQYF. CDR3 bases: TGTGCCAGCAGTCCCGGGATACCTACCACAGATACGCAGTATTTT.

CDR3 protein: CASTGGANVLTF. DNA of the CDR3: TGTGCCAGTACTGGGGGGGCCAACGTCCTGACTTTC. The J gene is TRBJ2-6, the V gene TRBV2, with unresolved D. Germline CDR1 reads SNHLY; CDR2 reads FYNNEI. The CDR3 loop spans 12 amino acids. Trimming shortened V by 9 bases and J by 4 bases, and 7 bases separated the two germline ends.

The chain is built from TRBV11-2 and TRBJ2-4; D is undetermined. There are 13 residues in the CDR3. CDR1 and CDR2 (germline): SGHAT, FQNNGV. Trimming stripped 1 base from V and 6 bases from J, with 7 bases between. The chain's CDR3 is CASSLVRTNIQYF. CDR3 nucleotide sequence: TGTGCCAGCAGCTTAGTCAGAACAAACATTCAGTACTTC.

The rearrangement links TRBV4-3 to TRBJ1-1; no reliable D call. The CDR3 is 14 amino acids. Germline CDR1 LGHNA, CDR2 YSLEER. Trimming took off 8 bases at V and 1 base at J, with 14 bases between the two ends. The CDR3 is CASRYLLANTEAFF. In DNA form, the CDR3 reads TGCGCCAGCCGATATCTGTTGGCGAACACTGAAGCTTTCTTT.

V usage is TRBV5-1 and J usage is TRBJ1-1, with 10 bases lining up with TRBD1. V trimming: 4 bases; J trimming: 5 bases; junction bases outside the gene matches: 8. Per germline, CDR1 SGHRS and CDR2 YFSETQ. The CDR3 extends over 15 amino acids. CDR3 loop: CASSREGQGFTEAFF. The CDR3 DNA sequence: TGCGCCAGCAGCCGCGAGGGACAGGGGTTTACTGAAGCTTTCTTT.

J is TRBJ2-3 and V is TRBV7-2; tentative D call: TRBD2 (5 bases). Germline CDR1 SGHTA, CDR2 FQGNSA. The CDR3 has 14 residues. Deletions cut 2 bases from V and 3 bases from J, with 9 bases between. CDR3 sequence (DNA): TGTGCCAGCAGCTTAAAGTCGGGAACAGATACGCAGTATTTT. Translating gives CASSLKSGTDTQYF.

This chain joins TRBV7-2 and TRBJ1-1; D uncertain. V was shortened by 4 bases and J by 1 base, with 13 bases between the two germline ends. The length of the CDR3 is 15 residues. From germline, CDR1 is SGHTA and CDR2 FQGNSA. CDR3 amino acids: CASSYPPLKNTEAFF. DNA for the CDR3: TGTGCCAGCAGCTACCCACCACTAAAGAACACTGAAGCTTTCTTT.

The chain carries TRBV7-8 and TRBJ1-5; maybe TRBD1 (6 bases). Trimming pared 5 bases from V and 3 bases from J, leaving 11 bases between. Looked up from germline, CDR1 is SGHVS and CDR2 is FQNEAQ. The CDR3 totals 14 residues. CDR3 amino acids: CASSRGQLNQPQHF. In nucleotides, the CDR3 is TGTGCCAGCAGCCGAGGACAGCTCAATCAGCCCCAGCATTTT.

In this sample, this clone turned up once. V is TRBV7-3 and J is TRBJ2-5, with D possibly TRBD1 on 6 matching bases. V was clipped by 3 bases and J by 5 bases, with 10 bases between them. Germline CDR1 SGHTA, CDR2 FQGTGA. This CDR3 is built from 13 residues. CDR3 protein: CASSFNRDETQYF. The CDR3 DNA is TGTGCCAGCAGCTTTAACAGGGATGAGACCCAGTACTTC.